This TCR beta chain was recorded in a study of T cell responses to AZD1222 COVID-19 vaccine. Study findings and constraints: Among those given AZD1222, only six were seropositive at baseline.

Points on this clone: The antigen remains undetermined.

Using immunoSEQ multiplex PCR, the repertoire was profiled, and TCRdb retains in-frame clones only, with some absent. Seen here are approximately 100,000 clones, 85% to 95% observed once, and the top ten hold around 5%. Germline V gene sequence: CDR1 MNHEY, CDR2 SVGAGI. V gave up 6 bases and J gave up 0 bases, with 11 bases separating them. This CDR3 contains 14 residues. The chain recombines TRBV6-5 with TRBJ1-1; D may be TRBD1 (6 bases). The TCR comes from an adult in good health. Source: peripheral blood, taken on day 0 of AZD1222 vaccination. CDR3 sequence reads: CASRGATMNTEAFF. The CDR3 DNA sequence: TGTGCCAGCAGGGGGGCTACAATGAACACTGAAGCTTTCTTT.